A selection of T cell receptor beta chains follows, all from one sample in a study of blood T cell repertoires in COVID-19. Assay used: immunoSEQ multiplex PCR; TCRdb lists only in-frame clones, some missing. The profile shows approximately 110,000 clones, roughly 81% of them singletons. Sequencing was done on a sample of peripheral blood. Source of these receptors: a woman in her 70s with acute or convalescent COVID-19. CDR3s include the opening cysteine and the closing phenylalanine or tryptophan. Fields, in order: D gene, J gene, V gene, clone size, CDR3 protein. The D gene is left open where the match is weak. For some rows the clone size is stated as once, few or many, or as a class when expanded; others skip it.

-	TRBJ1-1	TRBV19	-	CASSIIDLAEAFF
TRBD1	TRBJ1-1	TRBV6-5	-	CASSFLTGQHTEAFF
TRBD1	TRBJ1-1	TRBV7-9	-	CASSPPWRGDSEAFF
-	TRBJ2-7	TRBV2	few	CASASGSYEQYF
-	TRBJ2-7	TRBV7-2	once	CASSFSSAEQYF
-	TRBJ2-7	TRBV30	few	CAWSTMRYEQYF
-	TRBJ1-4	TRBV6-1	few	CASSERQFNEKLFF
TRBD1	TRBJ1-1	TRBV30	-	CAWSVDRGTEAFF
-	TRBJ2-7	TRBV14	once	CASRREGVTYEQYF
TRBD2	TRBJ2-1	TRBV10-1	-	CASSVGTSSEQFF
TRBD2	TRBJ2-1	TRBV11-2	few	CASSLGNPSGRYNEQFF
-	TRBJ1-2	TRBV6-5	few	CASSYVAGGYGYTF
-	TRBJ2-7	TRBV20-1	-	CSAGINYEQYF
TRBD2	TRBJ2-1	TRBV12-5	-	CASGSSGLAYLSYNEQFF
-	TRBJ1-5	TRBV28	-	CASTRGGAGQPQHF
TRBD1	TRBJ2-5	TRBV9	-	CASSAGDRVETQYF
TRBD1	TRBJ1-4	TRBV6-6	-	CASRSTGGGEKLFF
TRBD1	TRBJ1-4	TRBV30	-	CAWSATGINEKLFF
TRBD1	TRBJ2-7	TRBV28	-	CASSLRIGTGRSYEQYF
-	TRBJ1-1	TRBV30	-	CAWKRQTDTEAFF
-	TRBJ2-7	TRBV7-2	-	CASSFGQGIYEQYF
-	TRBJ1-1	TRBV29-1	-	CSGGQQQTEAFF
TRBD2	TRBJ2-3	TRBV6-1	-	CASSDHGGGTDTQYF
TRBD1	TRBJ2-7	TRBV5-7	-	CASSSHSTGGGYEQYF
-	TRBJ2-5	TRBV4-3	-	CASSQAESETQYF
-	TRBJ2-6	TRBV29-1	-	CSVGGAGANVLTF
TRBD2	TRBJ2-7	TRBV27	-	CASSPILAGFNEQYF
TRBD2	TRBJ2-1	TRBV2	-	CASSRTLAGTYNEQFF
TRBD1	TRBJ1-1	TRBV6-6	-	CASSYGTGGTEAFF
-	TRBJ1-4	TRBV28	-	CASSLDPFGEKLFF
TRBD2	TRBJ2-1	TRBV7-3	few	CASSPSGRGSYNEQFF
-	TRBJ2-7	TRBV18	-	CASSPAGGFYEQYF
-	TRBJ1-5	TRBV6-6	-	CASSYLGQLNQPQHF
-	TRBJ1-1	TRBV28	-	CASRDERGLNTEAFF
TRBD2	TRBJ2-1	TRBV3-1/TRBV3-2	-	CASSSGSNGEQFF